One sample yielded the 21 T cell receptor beta chains listed below, sequenced in a study of blood T cell repertoires in COVID-19. Produced via immunoSEQ multiplex PCR; TCRdb's table is partial and in-frame only. Of some 130,000 clones in the sample, about 89% were seen once. The source material was peripheral blood. These receptors came from a woman aged 55-69 years with acute or convalescent COVID-19.

The chain is built from TRBV25-1 and TRBJ1-4, with TRBD1 matching over 9 bases. The J segment lost 2 bases and the V segment lost 6 bases, leaving 4 bases of the junction unmatched. The length of the CDR3 is 15 residues. Germline assignment: CDR1 MGHDK and CDR2 SYGVNS. The CDR3 DNA sequence: TGTGCCAGCAGGGAAACAGGGGGCACTAATGAAAAACTGTTTTTT. Amino acid sequence: CASRETGGTNEKLFF.

This chain connects TRBV18 to TRBJ2-7, with a possible D match to TRBD2 (6 bases). In germline, CDR1 is KGHSH, CDR2 LQKENI. V lost 0 bases and J 4 bases, leaving 10 bases between the germline ends. This CDR3 has 14 amino acids. CDR3 region: CASSPPGLGYEQYF. The DNA of the CDR3 is TGTGCCAGCTCACCACCGGGACTGGGTTACGAGCAGTACTTC. Looking up the rest from reference TRBV18 and TRBJ2-7 gives the full variable domain: NAGVMQNPRHLVRRRGQEARLRCSPMKGHSHVYWYRQLPEEGLKFMVYLQKENIIDESGMPKERFSAEFPKEGPSILRIQQVVRGDSAAYFCASSPPGLGYEQYFGPGTRLTVT.

The chain joins TRBV3-1 (or the pseudogene TRBV3-2) to TRBJ1-3; 7 bases line up with TRBD1. The J segment lost 2 bases and the V segment lost 1 base, leaving 11 bases of the junction unmatched. Germline V gives CDR1 LGHDT, CDR2 YNNKEL (reference sequence). CDR3 length: 18 amino acids. The CDR3 bases are TGTGCCAGCAGCCAAGCCCCCTCCCCGACAGGGACTGGAAACACCATATATTTT. This sequence encodes CASSQAPSPTGTGNTIYF.

The rearrangement links TRBV5-1 to TRBJ1-2, with TRBD1 matching 7 bases. V lost 4 bases to trimming and J lost 1 base; unmatched junction nucleotides: 4. CDR3 size: 14 residues. Per the germline V gene, CDR1 is SGHRS and CDR2 is YFSETQ. The CDR3 spells CASSETGRNYGYTF. The CDR3 DNA sequence: TGCGCCAGCAGCGAGACAGGGCGTAACTATGGCTACACCTTC.

J is TRBJ2-1 and V is TRBV27, with 7 bases fitting TRBD1. CDR3 length equals 14 residues. The germline V gene encodes CDR1 MNHEY and CDR2 SMNVEV (reference sequence). Germline trimming cut 3 bases from V and 5 bases from J; bases unmatched to any gene: 4. DNA of the CDR3: TGTGCCAGCAGTTTCTGGACAGGTAACAATGAGCAGTTCTTC. Its translation is CASSFWTGNNEQFF.

This sequence joins TRBV28 and TRBJ1-3, with a tentative D call TRBD1 (6 bases). Germline assignment: CDR1 MDHEN and CDR2 SYDVKM. V was cut by 4 bases and J by 2 bases, with 15 bases left in between. CDR3 size: 16 residues. The CDR3 DNA sequence: TGTGCCAGCAGTTCTGCCGGGACAAAAACTGGAAACACCATATATTTT. Residues: CASSSAGTKTGNTIYF.

V is TRBV29-1 and J is TRBJ1-1, with 8 bases that match TRBD1. Germline V CDR1 and CDR2: SQVTM, ANQGSEA. This CDR3 has 14 amino acids. This chain's CDR3 is CSVLPQGAVTEAFF. The CDR3 nucleotides read TGCAGTGTGCTCCCCCAGGGGGCGGTCACTGAAGCTTTCTTT.

This chain's CDR3 is CASYPGGISGNTIYF. CDR3 DNA: TGTGCCAGCTACCCCGGCGGGATCTCTGGAAACACCATATATTTT. J is TRBJ1-3 and V is TRBV28; D uncertain. Trimming took off 8 bases at V and 0 bases at J, with 14 bases between the two ends. Looked up from germline, CDR1 is MDHEN and CDR2 is SYDVKM. This CDR3 region has 15 residues. The complete variable domain, with remaining parts taken from reference TRBV28 and TRBJ1-3, reads DVKVTQSSRYLVKRTGEKVFLECVQDMDHENMFWYRQDPGLGLRLIYFSYDVKMKEKGDIPEGYSVSREKKERFSLILESASTNQTSMYLCASYPGGISGNTIYFGEGSWLTVV.

The chain joins TRBV15 to TRBJ2-1; no reliable D call. CDR1 LNHNV and CDR2 YYDKDF come from the germline V gene (reference sequence). The CDR3 runs to 13 residues. The V gene lost 0 bases and the J gene lost 9 bases, with 9 bases spanning the gap. The CDR3 loop reads CATSRDRVSEQFF. The CDR3 DNA reads as TGTGCCACCAGCAGAGATAGAGTTAGTGAGCAGTTCTTC.

V is TRBV19 and J is TRBJ2-3; 10 positions match TRBD2. The germline V gene has CDR1 LNHDA and CDR2 SQIVND (reference sequence). After removal of 1 base from V and 2 bases from J, the junction contained 3 bases not matched to a gene. The CDR3 is made up of 16 amino acids. The chain's CDR3 is CASSIGLAGYTDTQYF. The CDR3 DNA is TGTGCCAGTAGTATAGGACTAGCGGGTTACACAGATACGCAGTATTTT.

The V call is TRBV5-1, the J call TRBJ2-3, with D maybe TRBD2 (6 bases). The CDR3 runs to 14 residues. The V gene's germline CDR1 is SGHRS and CDR2 YFSETQ. Deletions cut 6 bases from V and 5 bases from J, with 16 bases between. CDR3 DNA sequence: TGCGCCAGCATGCCGGGGGAGTCAAGAGATACGCAGTATTTT. Its protein is CASMPGESRDTQYF.

A single count supports this clone. The chain uses TRBV28 and TRBJ2-1; D not certain. This CDR3 has 13 residues. Germline CDR1 MDHEN, CDR2 SYDVKM. Deletions cut 1 base from V and 9 bases from J, with 10 bases between. CDR3 nucleotides: TGTGCCAGCAGTTTATCCCACTACCCTGAGCAGTTCTTC. It specifies CASSLSHYPEQFF.

V gene TRBV3-1 (or the pseudogene TRBV3-2) combines with J gene TRBJ2-2; 11 nucleotides agree with TRBD2. Looked up from germline, CDR1 is LGHDT and CDR2 is YNNKEL (reference sequence). The J segment lost 5 bases and the V segment lost 4 bases, leaving 18 bases of the junction unmatched. The CDR3 length is 20 residues. CDR3: CASSRTGASGRSRRTGELFF. In nucleotides, the CDR3 is TGTGCCAGCAGCCGAACCGGGGCTAGCGGGAGGTCTAGGCGGACCGGGGAGCTGTTTTTT.

The V call is TRBV20-1, the J call TRBJ2-1, with 12 bases lining up with TRBD2. Germline loops: CDR1 DFQATT, CDR2 SNEGSKA (reference sequence). Unmatched junction bases numbered 4, after V lost 3 bases and J lost 1 base. The CDR3 has 16 amino acids. CDR3 sequence: CSASRTSGASYNEQFF. CDR3 coding DNA: TGCAGTGCTAGTAGGACTAGCGGGGCTTCCTACAATGAGCAGTTCTTC.

The chain carries TRBV2 and TRBJ2-1, with 12 bases aligning to TRBD1. Trimming removed 4 bases from V and 6 bases from J; junction bases left unmatched: 7. Per the germline V gene, CDR1 is SNHLY and CDR2 is FYNNEI. This CDR3 is built from 16 residues. CDR3 region: CASSGDRGPEINEQFF. As DNA, the CDR3 is TGTGCCAGCAGTGGGGACAGGGGGCCCGAGATCAATGAGCAGTTCTTC.

This clone was recorded a few times. The chain couples TRBV7-9 to TRBJ1-1; TRBD1 matches 7 bases. V was pared by 2 bases and J by 7 bases, with 4 bases of the junction left unmatched. Germline lookup yields CDR1 SEHNR and CDR2 FQNEAQ (reference sequence). The CDR3 is 13 residues long. CDR3 region: CASSLTQGVEAFF. The CDR3 nucleotides read TGTGCCAGCAGCTTAACTCAGGGGGTTGAAGCTTTCTTT.

V is TRBV10-2 and J is TRBJ2-1; possible D gene TRBD2, 5 bases. Trimming pared 7 bases from V and 5 bases from J, leaving 9 bases between. This CDR3 has 12 residues. Germline CDR1 is WSHSY and CDR2 is SAAADI. CDR3 coding DNA: TGCGCCAGCAACGGGGTAAACAATGAGCAGTTCTTC. Translation: CASNGVNNEQFF.

The chain couples TRBV28 to TRBJ1-5; TRBD1 aligns across 8 bases. The CDR3 is made up of 14 amino acids. Germline loops: CDR1 MDHEN, CDR2 SYDVKM. V was pared by 3 bases and J by 9 bases, with 7 bases of the junction left unmatched. The CDR3 DNA follows: TGTGCCAGCAGTTTCCAGGACAGGGCACGGCCCCAGCATTTT. Its protein product is CASSFQDRARPQHF.

This clone has only one observation. The rearrangement joins TRBV5-1 to TRBJ2-1; 9 nucleotides align to TRBD2. Per germline, CDR1 SGHRS and CDR2 YFSETQ. The CDR3 has 15 residues. V lost 4 bases and J lost 0; bases outside the gene matches: 2. The CDR3 spells CASSDSGSSYNEQFF. The CDR3 nucleotides read TGCGCCAGCAGCGATAGCGGGAGCTCCTACAATGAGCAGTTCTTC.

The chain employs TRBV9 and TRBJ1-1; D gene unclear. The CDR3 sequence is 14 residues long. Germline lookup yields CDR1 SGDLS and CDR2 YYNGEE. Deletions cut 4 bases from V and 0 bases from J, with 10 bases between. CDR3 nucleotide sequence: TGTGCCAGCAGCCCCAGACTGTTGAACACTGAAGCTTTCTTT. As protein: CASSPRLLNTEAFF.

This chain uses TRBV13 with TRBJ2-2, with a tentative D call TRBD1 (6 bases). Trimming stripped 5 bases from V and 6 bases from J, with 10 bases between. Germline V gene lookup returns CDR1 PRHDT and CDR2 FYEKMQ (reference sequence). The CDR3 is made up of 13 amino acids. CDR3 sequence: CASSPGQPGELFF. CDR3 bases: TGTGCCAGCAGCCCAGGACAGCCCGGGGAGCTGTTTTTT.